One sample yielded the 32 T cell receptor beta chains listed below, sequenced in a study of OX40 agonist ivuxolimab in advanced cancers. Profiling relied on immunoSEQ multiplex PCR, and the TCRdb table lists in-frame clones only, not all of them. The profile shows 50,000 to 65,000 clones, under 95% of them singletons. Source: CD4+ or CD8+ T cells sorted from blood, taken in a trial of the OX40 agonist ivuxolimab. Every receptor here comes from an adult with an advanced solid tumor such as melanoma, head and neck, liver or kidney cancer.

The rearrangement links TRBV5-1 to TRBJ2-7; D ambiguous. Germline values: CDR1 SGHRS, CDR2 YFSETQ. The V and J ends lost 1 base and 0 bases respectively, with 11 bases between them. This CDR3 comprises 15 residues. In nucleotides, the CDR3 is TGCGCCAGCAGCTTGTCTTCACAGCGCTCCTACGAGCAGTACTTC. It specifies CASSLSSQRSYEQYF.

The CDR3 loop reads CASSGFGAEDEAFF. CDR3 sequence (DNA): TGCGCCAGCAGCGGTTTCGGGGCAGAAGATGAAGCTTTCTTT. The V call is TRBV5-1, the J call TRBJ1-1; TRBD1 is a possible D gene (5 bases). Trimming took off 4 bases at V and 7 bases at J, with 17 bases between the two ends. Germline CDR1 and CDR2: SGHRS and YFSETQ. The CDR3 contains 14 residues.

This chain joins TRBV4-1 and TRBJ1-6; D call uncertain. CDR1 is MGHRA, CDR2 YSYEKL, per germline. The V and J ends lost 3 bases and 10 bases respectively, with 13 bases between them. This CDR3 spans 14 amino acids. The chain's CDR3 is CASSHSLGRSPLHF. CDR3 sequence (DNA): TGCGCCAGCAGCCATTCACTGGGGAGGTCACCCCTCCACTTT.

The rearrangement links TRBV6-1 to TRBJ2-3; D unclear. Germline values: CDR1 MNHNS, CDR2 SASEGT. This CDR3 is built from 14 residues. V lost 0 bases, J lost 7 bases, and 11 bases lay in between. The CDR3 bases are TGTGCCAGCAGTGAAGCGGGTGGCTCGTATACGCAGTATTTT. Translation gives CASSEAGGSYTQYF.

On this clone itself: One junction end disagrees with the germline gene, perhaps due to a read error. The rearrangement joins TRBV13 to TRBJ2-2, with D possibly called TRBD1 or TRBD2 (6 bases each). This CDR3 region has 14 residues. Germline loops: CDR1 PRHDT, CDR2 FYEKMQ (reference sequence). CDR3 sequence: CASSLGGGTGELFF. Written as DNA, the CDR3 is TGTGCCAGCAGCCTAGGAGGGGGCACCGGGGAGCTGTTTTTT.

The chain has TRBV5-1 and TRBJ2-5; D not resolved. V lost 3 bases and J 2 bases, leaving 11 bases between the germline ends. CDR1 SGHRS and CDR2 YFSETQ come from the germline V gene. The CDR3 totals 14 residues. The CDR3 sequence is CASSSPPGQETQYF. The CDR3 DNA is TGCGCCAGCAGCTCCCCCCCCGGGCAAGAGACCCAGTACTTC.

V usage is TRBV15 and J usage is TRBJ2-3; 7 bases line up with TRBD2. Germline-derived CDR1 and CDR2 are LNHNV and YYDKDF (reference sequence). The V segment lost 5 bases and the J segment 3 bases; nucleotides outside the gene matches: 8. The CDR3 spans 15 residues. CDR3 in DNA: TGTGCCACCAGCGGGTCTAGCGGAGTGACAGATACGCAGTATTTT. This codes for CATSGSSGVTDTQYF.

The chain has TRBV15 and TRBJ2-7; D is possibly TRBD2 (6 bases). The V gene lost 4 bases and the J gene lost 0 bases, with 13 bases spanning the gap. This CDR3 has 15 residues. Looked up from germline, CDR1 is LNHNV and CDR2 is YYDKDF (reference sequence). The chain's CDR3 is CATSIGTDSSYEQYF. The CDR3 bases are TGTGCCACCAGCATCGGGACTGACAGCTCCTACGAGCAGTACTTC.

The chain uses TRBV5-4 and TRBJ2-7; D could derive from TRBD1 or TRBD2 (6 bases each). There are 17 residues in the CDR3. Per the germline V gene, CDR1 is SGHNT and CDR2 is YYREEE (reference sequence). V lost 0 bases, J lost 2 bases, and 18 bases lay in between. The CDR3 region has the DNA TGTGCCAGCAGCTTGGTCGGGGGCTTGCTACCAACCTACGAGCAGTACTTC. This translates into CASSLVGGLLPTYEQYF.

CDR3 bases: TGTGCCAGCAGCTCGGGTGATATCCCCTACGAGCAGTACTTC. This translates into CASSSGDIPYEQYF. The J gene is TRBJ2-7, the V gene TRBV5-6; D not certain. The ends were cut back, 3 bases at V and 2 bases at J, with 12 bases in the middle. The CDR3 has 14 amino acids. From germline, CDR1 is SGHDT and CDR2 YYEEEE.

Here the CDR3 reads CAWSIQGEDGYTF. CDR3 coding DNA: TGTGCCTGGAGTATACAGGGCGAGGATGGCTACACCTTC. This chain links TRBV30 with TRBJ1-2, with a tentative D call TRBD1 (6 bases). The ends were cut back, 2 bases at V and 6 bases at J, with 13 bases in the middle. CDR1 and CDR2 from the germline V gene are GTSNPN and SVGIG (reference sequence). The CDR3 has 13 residues.

The V and J genes are TRBV5-5 and TRBJ1-5; no reliable D call. Germline V gives CDR1 SGHKS, CDR2 YYEKEE (reference sequence). V was pared by 3 bases and J by 1 base, with 14 bases between. The length of the CDR3 is 16 residues. Here the CDR3 reads CASSWAPEVSNQPQHF. CDR3 sequence (DNA): TGTGCCAGCAGCTGGGCCCCAGAGGTCAGCAATCAGCCCCAGCATTTT.

V usage is TRBV6-5 and J usage is TRBJ2-2; D remains unclear. CDR1 is MNHEY and CDR2 is SVGAGI in the germline V gene. V dropped 4 bases and J dropped 3 bases, with 9 bases sitting between them. CDR3 size: 14 residues. The DNA for the CDR3 is TGTGCCAGCAGTTCCCCTTGGGACACCGGGGAGCTGTTTTTT. The encoded protein is CASSSPWDTGELFF.

This clone has more than one count but fewer than ten. The chain combines TRBV6-4 with TRBJ2-1, with D maybe TRBD1 (6 bases). CDR1 MRHNA and CDR2 SNTAGT come from the germline V gene. The V end was cut by 0 bases, the J end by 9 bases, with 9 bases between. The CDR3 is made up of 13 amino acids. The CDR3, as DNA: TGTGCCAGCAGTGACTCGGAACAGGGTGAGCAGTTCTTC. Translated, it gives CASSDSEQGEQFF.

The chain is built from TRBV7-9 and TRBJ2-1, with a weak D call TRBD1 (5 bases). The CDR3 runs 17 residues. Trimming removed 5 bases at V and 0 bases at J, with 17 bases between. Looked up from germline, CDR1 is SEHNR and CDR2 is FQNEAQ (reference sequence). The CDR3 DNA is TGTGCCAGCAGCCCCCCTACAGGAGATGTCTCCTACAATGAGCAGTTCTTC. It codes for CASSPPTGDVSYNEQFF.

The genes are TRBV29-1 and TRBJ1-1, with TRBD1 matching 7 bases. This CDR3 contains 13 residues. CDR1 is SQVTM and CDR2 is ANQGSEA in the germline V gene. Losses at the gene ends were 5 bases for V and 4 bases for J; bases not matched to a gene: 7. CDR3 residues: CSVRSGGSTEAFF. DNA for the CDR3: TGCAGCGTTCGGTCAGGGGGGAGCACTGAAGCTTTCTTT.

The gene calls are TRBV9 and TRBJ2-1; 7 nucleotides line up with TRBD1. CDR1 is SGDLS, CDR2 YYNGEE, per germline. Trimming removed 4 bases from V and 4 bases from J; junction bases left unmatched: 5. This CDR3 has 14 residues. In DNA, the CDR3 is TGTGCCAGCAGCCGGGACAGTGGTTACAATGAGCAGTTCTTC. Translated: CASSRDSGYNEQFF.

The chain joins TRBV5-1 to TRBJ1-1, with a possible D match to TRBD1 (6 bases). V dropped 5 bases and J dropped 3 bases, with 17 bases sitting between them. This CDR3 is 15 amino acids long. In germline, CDR1 is SGHRS, CDR2 YFSETQ. CDR3 in amino acids: CASSNREEGYTEAFF. The CDR3 bases are TGCGCCAGCAGTAACAGGGAGGAAGGATACACTGAAGCTTTCTTT.

The chain has TRBV27 and TRBJ2-3; D is perhaps TRBD2 (6 bases). CDR3 length: 15 amino acids. V shed 4 bases and J shed 6 bases, with 17 bases lying between them. The germline CDR1 and CDR2 sequences are MNHEY and SMNVEV (reference sequence). The CDR3 DNA reads TGTGCCAGCAGTTCGACTAGTTTAGTGGGGGATACGCAGTATTTT. Its protein product is CASSSTSLVGDTQYF.

V is TRBV7-9 and J is TRBJ2-2, with D perhaps matching TRBD2 (7 bases). CDR3 length: 16 residues. Germline-derived CDR1 and CDR2 are SEHNR and FQNEAQ (reference sequence). V lost 5 bases, J lost 0 bases, and 13 bases lay in between. For the CDR3, the DNA is TGTGCCAGCAGCCGAACGGGGGGCGCGAACACCGGGGAGCTGTTTTTT. This sequence encodes CASSRTGGANTGELFF. Combining the CDR3 with reference TRBV7-9 and TRBJ2-2 gives the whole variable domain DTGVSQNPRHKITKRGQNVTFRCDPISEHNRLYWYRQTLGQGPEFLTYFQNEAQLEKSRLLSDRFSAERPKGSFSTLEIQRTEQGDSAMYLCASSRTGGANTGELFFGEGSRLTVL.

The CDR3 reads CASSSTNRGENTEAFF. CDR3 DNA sequence: TGTGCCAGCAGCTCCACGAACAGGGGAGAGAACACTGAAGCTTTCTTT. The J gene is TRBJ1-1, the V gene TRBV7-9; 7 nucleotides agree with TRBD1. The CDR3 is made up of 16 amino acids. The germline V gene has CDR1 SEHNR and CDR2 FQNEAQ (reference sequence). The J segment lost 1 base and the V segment lost 4 bases, leaving 9 bases of the junction unmatched.

The rearrangement uses TRBV7-3 and TRBJ2-5; 7 bases are shared with TRBD2. This CDR3 has 15 residues. The germline V gene has CDR1 SGHTA and CDR2 FQGTGA. Losses at the gene ends were 4 bases for V and 4 bases for J; bases not matched to a gene: 9. The CDR3 DNA reads as TGTGCCAGCAGCTCATCCGGGACTACGGGAGAGACCCAGTACTTC. Its translation: CASSSSGTTGETQYF. Supplemented by reference TRBV7-3 and TRBJ2-5, the full variable domain reads GAGVSQTPSNKVTEKGKYVELRCDPISGHTALYWYRQSLGQGPEFLIYFQGTGAADDSGLPNDRFFAVRPEGSVSTLKIQRTERGDSAVYLCASSSSGTTGETQYFGPGTRLLVL.

This clone appeared a single time. DNA of the CDR3: TGCAGCGCCGAAGTGCTACCGGGACAGGGGAGAGACTATGGCTACACCTTC. Protein: CSAEVLPGQGRDYGYTF. The chain uses TRBV29-1 and TRBJ1-2, with 10 bases fitting TRBD1. This CDR3 has 17 residues. V lost 7 bases, J lost 3 bases, and 17 bases stayed unmatched. The germline V gene encodes CDR1 SQVTM and CDR2 ANQGSEA. The full variable domain, its missing parts supplied by reference TRBV29-1 and TRBJ1-2, is SAVISQKPSRDICQRGTSLTIQCQVDSQVTMMFWYRQQPGQSLTLIATANQGSEATYESGFVIDKFPISRPNLTFSTLTVSNMSPEDSSIYLCSAEVLPGQGRDYGYTFGSGTRLTVV.

The chain couples TRBV19 to TRBJ2-1, with D hard to call. Germline V CDR1 and CDR2: LNHDA, SQIVND (reference sequence). V shed 3 bases and J shed 5 bases, with 17 bases lying between them. CDR3 size: 16 residues. This chain's CDR3 is CASSMGSGLINNEQFF. The CDR3 DNA sequence: TGTGCCAGTAGTATGGGCTCCGGGCTGATCAACAATGAGCAGTTCTTC.

The CDR3 DNA sequence: TGTGCCAGTAGTGAAGCGGGGGGCCATGATACGCAGTATTTT. Its translation is CASSEAGGHDTQYF. The rearrangement links TRBV19 to TRBJ2-3; 9 bases align to TRBD2. Trimming removed 5 bases from V and 6 bases from J; junction bases left unmatched: 6. Germline CDR1 is LNHDA and CDR2 is SQIVND (reference sequence). This CDR3 has 14 amino acids.

A single count supports this clone. V usage is TRBV9 and J usage is TRBJ1-1; no firm D call. This CDR3 is 15 amino acids long. CDR1 SGDLS and CDR2 YYNGEE come from the germline V gene. V gave up 3 bases and J gave up 1 base, with 13 bases separating them. In DNA, the CDR3 is TGTGCCAGCAGCGAACCCCTATGGGGGAACACTGAAGCTTTCTTT. Translation gives CASSEPLWGNTEAFF.

The V and J genes are TRBV6-1 and TRBJ2-7, with 12 nucleotides matching TRBD1. The length of the CDR3 is 16 residues. Germline trimming cut 2 bases from V and 6 bases from J; bases unmatched to any gene: 8. Per the germline V gene, CDR1 is MNHNS and CDR2 is SASEGT. The chain's CDR3 is CASSEWDRGLGSEQYF. The CDR3 coding sequence is TGTGCCAGCAGTGAATGGGACAGGGGGCTAGGCAGCGAGCAGTACTTC.

DNA for the CDR3: TGTGCCAGCAGCTTAACAAAGGACGGCTACGAGCAGTACTTC. This translates into CASSLTKDGYEQYF. This sequence joins TRBV7-3 and TRBJ2-7; D gene uncertain. Looked up from germline, CDR1 is SGHTA and CDR2 is FQGTGA. The ends were cut back, 0 bases at V and 3 bases at J, with 9 bases in the middle. CDR3 length: 14 amino acids.

The chain employs TRBV19 and TRBJ2-2; D may match TRBD1 or TRBD2 (6 bases each). V dropped 5 bases and J dropped 4 bases, with 11 bases sitting between them. This CDR3 region has 14 residues. The germline gives CDR1 LNHDA, CDR2 SQIVND (reference sequence). The chain's CDR3 is CASSPGAGTGELFF. CDR3 bases: TGTGCCAGTAGTCCGGGGGCGGGCACCGGGGAGCTGTTTTTT.

V usage is TRBV6-5 and J usage is TRBJ2-1, with 8 nucleotides matching TRBD2. The CDR3 contains 13 residues. Trimming took 4 bases from V and 9 from J; bases not matched to a gene: 5. The germline CDR1 and CDR2 sequences are MNHEY and SVGAGI. This chain's CDR3 is CASSSGTSFEQFF. CDR3 DNA: TGTGCCAGCAGTTCCGGGACTAGTTTTGAGCAGTTCTTC.

The rearrangement joins TRBV19 to TRBJ1-5, with D tentatively TRBD1 (6 bases). The CDR3 has 17 amino acids. Germline CDR1 is LNHDA and CDR2 is SQIVND (reference sequence). Deletions cut 1 base from V and 0 bases from J, with 13 bases between. The CDR3 nucleotides are TGTGCCAGTAGTATAGGGGGGCAGCTCAATAGCAATCAGCCCCAGCATTTT. Encoded protein: CASSIGGQLNSNQPQHF.

V usage is TRBV28 and J usage is TRBJ2-1; D possibly corresponds to TRBD2 (5 bases). Trimming cost V 9 bases and J 12 bases, with 21 bases left between them. The CDR3 totals 13 residues. Germline V lookup: CDR1 MDHEN, CDR2 SYDVKM. The CDR3 protein is CASSVGFVIGQFF. CDR3 nucleotide sequence: TGTGCCAGTAGCGTGGGCTTTGTAATTGGGCAGTTCTTC.